A single sample is the source of the 3 T cell receptor beta chains below, sequenced in a study of shared clonotypes between healthy human individuals. CD45RO negativity and positive selection for CCR7 defined naive CD8 cells, a population that excluded terminally differentiated effector memory CD45RA+ cells. Assay used: immunoSEQ multiplex PCR; TCRdb lists only in-frame clones, some missing. The table has around 1.9 million clones, around 93% seen once; the top ten hold approximately 1.7%. Source material: naive CD8+ T cells from PBMCs. Every receptor here comes from a man aged 18 to 29 in good health. Some clones in this sample may be carry-over from other donors' samples.

The chain uses TRBV4-1 and TRBJ1-6; the D is unclear. With 4 bases removed from V and 0 bases from J, the gap between germline ends came to 13 bases. The CDR3 consists of 17 residues. CDR1 is MGHRA, CDR2 YSYEKL, per germline. This chain's CDR3 is CASSRDPGPSYNSPLHF. The CDR3 coding sequence is TGCGCCAGCAGCCGCGACCCAGGCCCCTCCTATAATTCACCCCTCCACTTT.

The genes are TRBV5-5 and TRBJ2-5; a possible D gene is TRBD2 (5 bases). Germline values: CDR1 SGHKS, CDR2 YYEKEE (reference sequence). The CDR3 totals 14 residues. Trimming removed 1 base at V and 5 bases at J, with 12 bases between. The CDR3 DNA is TGTGCCAGCAGCTTGATAAAGGAGGAGGAGACCCAGTACTTC. Protein: CASSLIKEEETQYF. Complete variable domain (other parts from reference TRBV5-5 and TRBJ2-5): DAGVTQSPTHLIKTRGQQVTLRCSPISGHKSVSWYQQVLGQGPQFIFQYYEKEERGRGNFPDRFSARQFPNYSSELNVNALLLGDSALYLCASSLIKEEETQYFGPGTRLLVL.

This clone has just one count. The chain couples TRBV30 to TRBJ2-2, with TRBD1 matching over 8 bases. The length of the CDR3 is 14 residues. With 7 bases clipped from V and 5 bases from J, the junction kept 9 bases outside the gene matches. Germline V gene sequence: CDR1 GTSNPN, CDR2 SVGIG (reference sequence). The chain's CDR3 is CASWTGLETGELFF. The CDR3 coding sequence is TGTGCCTCCTGGACAGGGTTGGAAACCGGGGAGCTGTTTTTT.